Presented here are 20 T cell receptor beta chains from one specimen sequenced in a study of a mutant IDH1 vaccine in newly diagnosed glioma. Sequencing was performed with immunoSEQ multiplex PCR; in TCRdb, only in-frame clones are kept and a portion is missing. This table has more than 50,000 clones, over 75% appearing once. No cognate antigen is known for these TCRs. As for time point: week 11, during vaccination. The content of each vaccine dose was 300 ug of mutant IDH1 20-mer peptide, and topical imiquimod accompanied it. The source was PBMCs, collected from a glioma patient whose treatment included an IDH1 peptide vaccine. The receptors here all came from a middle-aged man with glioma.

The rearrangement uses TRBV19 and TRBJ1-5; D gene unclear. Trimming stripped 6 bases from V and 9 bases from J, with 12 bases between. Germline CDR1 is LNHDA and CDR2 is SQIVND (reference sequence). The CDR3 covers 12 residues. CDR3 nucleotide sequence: TGTGCCAGTAGACCAGGCCCAGGGCCCCAGCATTTT. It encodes CASRPGPGPQHF.

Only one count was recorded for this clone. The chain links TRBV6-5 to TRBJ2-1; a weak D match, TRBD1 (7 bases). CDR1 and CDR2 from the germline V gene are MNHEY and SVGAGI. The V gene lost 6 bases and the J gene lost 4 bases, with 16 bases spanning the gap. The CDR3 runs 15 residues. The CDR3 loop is CASSRGSRGYNEQFF. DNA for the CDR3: TGTGCCAGCAGCCGGGGGAGCAGGGGGTACAATGAGCAGTTCTTC.

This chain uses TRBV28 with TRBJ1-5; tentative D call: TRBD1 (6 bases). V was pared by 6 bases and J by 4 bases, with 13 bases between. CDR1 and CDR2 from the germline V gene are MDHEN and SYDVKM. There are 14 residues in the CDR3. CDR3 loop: CASSRGGLNQPQHF. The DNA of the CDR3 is TGTGCCAGCAGCCGGGGGGGCCTTAATCAGCCCCAGCATTTT.

Here the CDR3 reads CASSLGRQLNYEQYF. CDR3 DNA: TGTGCCAGCAGCTTAGGTCGTCAGCTAAACTACGAGCAGTACTTC. The genes are TRBV11-2 and TRBJ2-7, with D unresolved. The CDR3 is 15 amino acids. The V gene lost 1 base and the J gene lost 3 bases, with 13 bases spanning the gap. The germline V gene has CDR1 SGHAT and CDR2 FQNNGV.

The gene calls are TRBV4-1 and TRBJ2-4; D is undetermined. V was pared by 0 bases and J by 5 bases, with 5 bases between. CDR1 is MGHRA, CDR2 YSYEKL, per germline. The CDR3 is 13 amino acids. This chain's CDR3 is CASSQDRENIQYF. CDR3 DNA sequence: TGCGCCAGCAGCCAAGATAGAGAAAACATTCAGTACTTC.

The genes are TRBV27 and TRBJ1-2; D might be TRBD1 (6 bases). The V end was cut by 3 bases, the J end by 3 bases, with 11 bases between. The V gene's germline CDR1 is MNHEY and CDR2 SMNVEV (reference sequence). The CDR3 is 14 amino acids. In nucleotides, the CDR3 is TGTGCCAGCAGTTTTGCCAGGGGTTACTATGGCTACACCTTC. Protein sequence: CASSFARGYYGYTF.

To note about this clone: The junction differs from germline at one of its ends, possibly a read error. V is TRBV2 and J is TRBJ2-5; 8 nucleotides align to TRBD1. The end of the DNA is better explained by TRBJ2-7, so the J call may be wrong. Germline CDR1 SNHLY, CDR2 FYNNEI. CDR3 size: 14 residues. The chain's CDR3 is CASREGQGVYEQYF. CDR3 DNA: TGTGCCAGCAGAGAAGGACAGGGCGTCTACGAGCAGTACTTC.

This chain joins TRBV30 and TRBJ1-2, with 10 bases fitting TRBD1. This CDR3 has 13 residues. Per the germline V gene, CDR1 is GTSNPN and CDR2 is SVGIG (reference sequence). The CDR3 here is CVIADRGDYGYTF. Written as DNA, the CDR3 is TGTGTAATAGCGGACAGGGGGGACTATGGCTACACCTTC.

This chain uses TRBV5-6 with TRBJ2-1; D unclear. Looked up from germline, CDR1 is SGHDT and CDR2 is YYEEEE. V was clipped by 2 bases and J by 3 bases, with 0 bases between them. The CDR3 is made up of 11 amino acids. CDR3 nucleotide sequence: TGTGCCAGCAGCTTCTACAATGAGCAGTTCTTC. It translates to CASSFYNEQFF. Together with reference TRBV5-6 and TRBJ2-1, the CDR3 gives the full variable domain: DAGVTQSPTHLIKTRGQQVTLRCSPKSGHDTVSWYQQALGQGPQFIFQYYEEEERQRGNFPDRFSGHQFPNYSSELNVNALLLGDSALYLCASSFYNEQFFGPGTRLTVL.

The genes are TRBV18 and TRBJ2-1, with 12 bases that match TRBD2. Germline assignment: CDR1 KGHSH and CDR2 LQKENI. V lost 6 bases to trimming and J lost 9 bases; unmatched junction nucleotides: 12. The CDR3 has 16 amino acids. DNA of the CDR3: TGTGCCAGCTCGCCCGGACTAGCGGGATCTGAAGGTGAGCAGTTCTTC. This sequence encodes CASSPGLAGSEGEQFF. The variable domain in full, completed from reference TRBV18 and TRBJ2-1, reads NAGVMQNPRHLVRRRGQEARLRCSPMKGHSHVYWYRQLPEEGLKFMVYLQKENIIDESGMPKERFSAEFPKEGPSILRIQQVVRGDSAAYFCASSPGLAGSEGEQFFGPGTRLTVL.

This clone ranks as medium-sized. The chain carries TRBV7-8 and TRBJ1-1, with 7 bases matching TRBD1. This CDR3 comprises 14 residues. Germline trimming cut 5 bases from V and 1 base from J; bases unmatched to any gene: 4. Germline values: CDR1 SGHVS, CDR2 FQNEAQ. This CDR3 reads CASSPDRENTEAFF. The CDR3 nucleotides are TGTGCCAGCAGCCCCGACAGGGAGAACACTGAAGCTTTCTTT. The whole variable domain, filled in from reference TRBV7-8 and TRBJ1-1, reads GAGVSQSPRYKVAKRGQDVALRCDPISGHVSLFWYQQALGQGPEFLTYFQNEAQLDKSGLPSDRFFAERPEGSVSTLKIQRTQQEDSAVYLCASSPDRENTEAFFGQGTRLTVV.

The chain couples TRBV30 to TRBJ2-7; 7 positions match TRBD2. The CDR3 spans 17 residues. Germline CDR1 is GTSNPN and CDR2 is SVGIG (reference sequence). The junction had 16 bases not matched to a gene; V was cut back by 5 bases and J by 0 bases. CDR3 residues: CAWRSGPQLADSYEQYF. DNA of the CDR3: TGTGCCTGGCGGAGTGGCCCCCAGCTAGCGGACTCCTACGAGCAGTACTTC.

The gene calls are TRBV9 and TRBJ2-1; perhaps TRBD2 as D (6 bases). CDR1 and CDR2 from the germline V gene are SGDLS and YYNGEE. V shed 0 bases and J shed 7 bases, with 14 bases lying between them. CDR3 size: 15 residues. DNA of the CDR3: TGTGCCAGCAGCGTAGGCGGGGTGGGGTGGAATGAGCAGTTCTTC. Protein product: CASSVGGVGWNEQFF.

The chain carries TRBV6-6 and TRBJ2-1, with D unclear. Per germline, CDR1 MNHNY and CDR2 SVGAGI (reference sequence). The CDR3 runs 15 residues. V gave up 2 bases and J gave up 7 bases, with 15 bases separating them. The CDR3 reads CASSYRHDRFNEQFF. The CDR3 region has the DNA TGTGCCAGCAGTTACCGACACGACCGTTTTAATGAGCAGTTCTTC.

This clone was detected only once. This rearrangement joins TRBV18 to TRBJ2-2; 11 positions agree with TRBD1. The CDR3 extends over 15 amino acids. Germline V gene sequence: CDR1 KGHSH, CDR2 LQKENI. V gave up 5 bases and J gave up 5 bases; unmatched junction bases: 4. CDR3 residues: CASSYGQGATGELFF. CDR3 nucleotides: TGTGCCAGCTCATACGGACAGGGGGCGACCGGGGAGCTGTTTTTT.

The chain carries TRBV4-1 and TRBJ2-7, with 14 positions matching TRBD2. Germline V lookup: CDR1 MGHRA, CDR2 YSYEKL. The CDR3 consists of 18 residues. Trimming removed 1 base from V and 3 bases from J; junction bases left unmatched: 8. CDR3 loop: CASSQVQTSGGEGYEQYV. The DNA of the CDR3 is TGCGCCAGCAGCCAAGTCCAGACTAGCGGGGGGGAGGGCTACGAGCAGTACGTC.

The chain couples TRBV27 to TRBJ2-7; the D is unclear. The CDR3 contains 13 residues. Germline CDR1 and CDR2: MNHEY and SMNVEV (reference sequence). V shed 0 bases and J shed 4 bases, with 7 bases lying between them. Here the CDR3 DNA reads TGTGCCAGCAGTTTATCTATTCAATACGAGCAGTACTTC. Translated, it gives CASSLSIQYEQYF.

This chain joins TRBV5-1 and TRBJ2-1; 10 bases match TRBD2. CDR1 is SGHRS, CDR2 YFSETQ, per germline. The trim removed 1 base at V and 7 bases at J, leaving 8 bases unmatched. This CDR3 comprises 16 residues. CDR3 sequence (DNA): TGCGCCAGCAGCTTGAATCTAGCGGGAGATGTGAATGAGCAGTTCTTC. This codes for CASSLNLAGDVNEQFF.

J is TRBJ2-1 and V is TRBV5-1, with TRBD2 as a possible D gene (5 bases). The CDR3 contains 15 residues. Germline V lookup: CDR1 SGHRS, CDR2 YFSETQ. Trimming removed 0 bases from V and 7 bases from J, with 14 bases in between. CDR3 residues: CASSLAGVKANEQFF. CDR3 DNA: TGCGCCAGCAGCTTGGCCGGGGTGAAGGCGAATGAGCAGTTCTTC.

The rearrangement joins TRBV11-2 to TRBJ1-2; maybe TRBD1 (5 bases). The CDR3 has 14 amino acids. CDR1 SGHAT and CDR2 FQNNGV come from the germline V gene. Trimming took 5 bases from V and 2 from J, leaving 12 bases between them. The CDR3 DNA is TGTGCCAGCAGCCCGGGGACGGGGAACTATGGCTACACCTTC. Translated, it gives CASSPGTGNYGYTF.